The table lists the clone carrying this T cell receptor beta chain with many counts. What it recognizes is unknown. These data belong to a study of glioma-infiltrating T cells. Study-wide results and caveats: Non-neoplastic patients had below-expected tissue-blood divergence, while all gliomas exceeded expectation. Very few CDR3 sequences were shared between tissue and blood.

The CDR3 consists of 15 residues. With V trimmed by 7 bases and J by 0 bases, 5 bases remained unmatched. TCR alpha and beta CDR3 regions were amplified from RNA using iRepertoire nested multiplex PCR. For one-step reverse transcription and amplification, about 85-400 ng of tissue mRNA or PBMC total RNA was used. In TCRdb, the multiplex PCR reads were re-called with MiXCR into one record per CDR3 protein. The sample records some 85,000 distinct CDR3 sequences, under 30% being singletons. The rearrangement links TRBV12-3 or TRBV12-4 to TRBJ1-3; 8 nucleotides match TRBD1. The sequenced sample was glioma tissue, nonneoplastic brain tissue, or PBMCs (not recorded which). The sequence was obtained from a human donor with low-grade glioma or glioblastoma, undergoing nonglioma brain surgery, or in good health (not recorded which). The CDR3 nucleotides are TGTGCCAGCACCATTGACAGGGGCTCTGGAAACACCATATATTTT. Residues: CASTIDRGSGNTIYF.